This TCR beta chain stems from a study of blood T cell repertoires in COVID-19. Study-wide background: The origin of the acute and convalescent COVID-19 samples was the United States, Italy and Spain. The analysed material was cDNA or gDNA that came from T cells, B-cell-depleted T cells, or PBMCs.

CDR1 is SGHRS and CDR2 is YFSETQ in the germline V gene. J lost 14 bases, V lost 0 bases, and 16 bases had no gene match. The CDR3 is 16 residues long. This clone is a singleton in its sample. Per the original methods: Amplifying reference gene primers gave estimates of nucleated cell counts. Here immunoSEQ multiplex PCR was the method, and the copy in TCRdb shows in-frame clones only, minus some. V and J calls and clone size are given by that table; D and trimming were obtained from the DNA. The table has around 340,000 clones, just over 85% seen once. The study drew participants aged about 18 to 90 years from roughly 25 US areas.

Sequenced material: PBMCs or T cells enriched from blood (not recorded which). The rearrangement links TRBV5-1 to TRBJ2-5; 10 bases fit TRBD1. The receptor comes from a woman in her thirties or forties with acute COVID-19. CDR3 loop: CASSLVPGPRDRGNYF. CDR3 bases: TGCGCCAGCAGCTTGGTCCCAGGGCCCCGGGACAGGGGAAACTACTTC. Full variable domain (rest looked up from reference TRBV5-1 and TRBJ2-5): KAGVTQTPRYLIKTRGQQVTLSCSPISGHRSVSWYQQTPGQGLQFLFEYFSETQRNKGNFPGRFSGRQFSNSRSEMNVSTLELGDSALYLCASSLVPGPRDRGNYFGPGTRLLVL.